The 20 T cell receptor beta chains reported below all come from one sample, sequenced in a study of blood T cell repertoires in COVID-19 (dated by TCRdb to 2018 to 2020). The library was made by the immunoSEQ multiplex PCR assay. Sourced from immuneACCESS, this table was stored by TCRdb with only in-frame sequences that have V and J called. A share of the clones is absent; for the studies checked, an unresolved V gene accounts for under half, and the remainder has no known explanation. For this sample the table gives 500,000 or so clones, of which around 87% were detected only once. The top ten clones comprise about 0.65% of the sample. The source material was PBMCs or T cells enriched from blood (not recorded which). The receptors here all came from a woman between 18 and 29 years old who had recovered from COVID-19.

The chain joins TRBV27 to TRBJ1-1; the D is unclear. The CDR3 has 14 amino acids. Germline V gene data show CDR1 as MNHEY and CDR2 as SMNVEV (reference sequence). V lost 6 bases to trimming and J lost 5 bases, with 16 bases between them. The CDR3 DNA sequence: TGTGCCAGCAGAGTCTTAATGACCGGGACTGAAGCTTTCTTT. Translated: CASRVLMTGTEAFF.

The chain carries TRBV5-5 and TRBJ1-4, with D perhaps TRBD1 (5 bases). This CDR3 is 14 amino acids long. Germline CDR1 is SGHKS and CDR2 is YYEKEE (reference sequence). V was trimmed by 3 bases and J by 5 bases, leaving 11 bases between them. CDR3 region: CASSSRVVNEKLFF. The CDR3 bases are TGTGCCAGCAGCTCCAGGGTCGTGAATGAAAAACTGTTTTTT.

The rearrangement joins TRBV19 to TRBJ1-1; possible D gene TRBD1, 6 bases. The germline V and J ends were trimmed by 6 bases and 7 bases, with 12 bases remaining between them. There are 12 residues in the CDR3. Germline V gives CDR1 LNHDA, CDR2 SQIVND (reference sequence). DNA for the CDR3: TGTGCCAGTAGGCTGGGGGCAAATGAAGCTTTCTTT. As protein: CASRLGANEAFF.

This sequence joins TRBV4-1 and TRBJ1-4; no reliable D call. The V gene's germline CDR1 is MGHRA and CDR2 YSYEKL. The CDR3 runs 15 residues. V gave up 1 base and J gave up 8 bases, with 14 bases separating them. CDR3 sequence reads: CASSQAPALGEKLFF. DNA for the CDR3: TGCGCCAGCAGCCAAGCCCCGGCCCTCGGGGAAAAACTGTTTTTT.

The gene calls are TRBV5-4 and TRBJ2-3; 11 bases agree with TRBD2. V shed 3 bases, J shed 0 bases, and the junction held 6 bases outside the gene matches. Per the germline V gene, CDR1 is SGHNT and CDR2 is YYREEE (reference sequence). The CDR3 has 17 residues. The CDR3 region has the DNA TGTGCCAGCAGCTACCGACTAGCGGGGCTGAGCACAGATACGCAGTATTTT. Translating gives CASSYRLAGLSTDTQYF.

The chain has TRBV6-5 and TRBJ1-1; D is perhaps TRBD1 (6 bases). Per the germline V gene, CDR1 is MNHEY and CDR2 is SVGAGI. Trimming removed 6 bases at V and 1 base at J, with 9 bases between. The CDR3 covers 13 residues. CDR3 nucleotides: TGTGCCAGCAGGAGGGGGTCGAACACTGAAGCTTTCTTT. Encoded protein: CASRRGSNTEAFF.

Remarks on this clone: Mismatch with germline at one junction end may stem from a read error. The genes are TRBV28 and TRBJ1-1, with a weak D call TRBD1 (5 bases). Germline CDR1 reads MDHEN; CDR2 reads SYDVKM. This CDR3 comprises 15 residues. The CDR3 sequence: CASSLWGSRNTEAFF. The DNA for the CDR3 is TGTGCCAGCAGTCTATGGGGCTCGAGAAACACTGAAGCTTTCTTT. The complete variable domain, with remaining parts taken from reference TRBV28 and TRBJ1-1, reads DVKVTQSSRYLVKRTGEKVFLECVQDMDHENMFWYRQDPGLGLRLIYFSYDVKMKEKGDIPEGYSVSREKKERFSLILESASTNQTSMYLCASSLWGSRNTEAFFGQGTRLTVV.

The gene calls are TRBV30 and TRBJ1-1; D not certain. The ends were cut back, 0 bases at V and 1 base at J, with 6 bases in the middle. Germline-derived CDR1 and CDR2 are GTSNPN and SVGIG (reference sequence). This CDR3 region has 13 residues. In DNA form, the CDR3 reads TGTGCCTGGAGTGTGGGAGAGAACACTGAAGCTTTCTTT. Its protein is CAWSVGENTEAFF.

The chain combines TRBV5-5 with TRBJ2-7; a possible D gene is TRBD2 (6 bases). CDR3 length equals 13 residues. The germline V and J ends were trimmed by 9 bases and 11 bases, with 24 bases remaining between them. Germline V gene sequence: CDR1 SGHKS, CDR2 YYEKEE (reference sequence). The CDR3 DNA sequence: TGTGCCACCTCGATTGGGGGGTCCCTTGGGGAGTACTTC. Encoded protein: CATSIGGSLGEYF. Based on the CDR3 plus reference TRBV5-5 and TRBJ2-7, the full variable domain is DAGVTQSPTHLIKTRGQQVTLRCSPISGHKSVSWYQQVLGQGPQFIFQYYEKEERGRGNFPDRFSARQFPNYSSELNVNALLLGDSALYLCATSIGGSLGEYFGPGTRLTVT.

Ten or more counts support this clone. The gene calls are TRBV5-4 and TRBJ2-5, with D possibly being TRBD2 (6 bases). With 0 bases removed from V and 9 bases from J, the gap between germline ends came to 12 bases. The CDR3 is 13 residues long. The V gene's germline CDR1 is SGHNT and CDR2 YYREEE (reference sequence). The chain's CDR3 is CASSLGGDGPQYF. The DNA of the CDR3 is TGTGCCAGCAGCTTGGGCGGGGACGGGCCCCAGTACTTC.

For the CDR3, the DNA is TGCGCCAGCAGCTTGTTTTTGGCCGGGGGCTACGAGCAGTACTTC. Its translation is CASSLFLAGGYEQYF. The rearrangement joins TRBV5-1 to TRBJ2-7; a weak D match, TRBD2 (6 bases). Germline loops: CDR1 SGHRS, CDR2 YFSETQ. CDR3 length: 15 amino acids. Between the trimmed V and J ends, which lost 1 base and 3 bases, there was a span of 14 bases.

The V call is TRBV19, the J call TRBJ1-2; possible D gene TRBD1, 5 bases. V lost 7 bases and J 4 bases, leaving 13 bases between the germline ends. This CDR3 contains 13 residues. Germline V gene lookup returns CDR1 LNHDA and CDR2 SQIVND (reference sequence). The CDR3 region has the DNA TGTGCCAGTAAAAGGGGTTTAGGCTATGGCTACACCTTC. It translates to CASKRGLGYGYTF.

The V call is TRBV5-1, the J call TRBJ2-1, with 14 bases aligning to TRBD2. The CDR3 is made up of 15 amino acids. CDR1 is SGHRS, CDR2 YFSETQ, per germline. V shed 4 bases, J shed 13 bases, and the junction held 10 bases outside the gene matches. The CDR3 sequence is CASSIGLAGGRFQFF. CDR3 bases: TGCGCCAGCAGCATCGGACTAGCGGGGGGCCGATTCCAGTTCTTC.

The V call is TRBV6-1, the J call TRBJ1-2, with no clear D. Germline loops: CDR1 MNHNS, CDR2 SASEGT. This CDR3 comprises 13 residues. V lost 3 bases and J 3 bases, leaving 8 bases between the germline ends. The CDR3 sequence: CASSEESHYGYTF. In DNA, the CDR3 is TGTGCCAGCAGTGAGGAGAGTCACTATGGCTACACCTTC.

This sequence joins TRBV7-9 and TRBJ1-1; no reliable D call. CDR3 length: 13 amino acids. The germline V gene has CDR1 SEHNR and CDR2 FQNEAQ (reference sequence). V was shortened by 2 bases and J by 7 bases, with 11 bases between the two germline ends. The CDR3 sequence: CASSLMAGSEAFF. The DNA of the CDR3 is TGTGCCAGCAGCTTAATGGCTGGGAGTGAAGCTTTCTTT.

The chain carries TRBV7-8 and TRBJ2-2; 10 nucleotides match TRBD2. V lost 4 bases and J lost 4; bases outside the gene matches: 15. The CDR3 length is 19 residues. Germline CDR1 reads SGHVS; CDR2 reads FQNEAQ. The CDR3 loop reads CASSYPLPVAGGSTGELFF. DNA of the CDR3: TGTGCCAGCAGCTATCCACTACCCGTAGCGGGGGGCAGCACCGGGGAGCTGTTTTTT.

CDR3 amino acids: CASSPATGTGGSMSQPQHF. DNA of the CDR3: TGTGCCAGCTCACCAGCTACCGGGACAGGGGGTAGTATGAGTCAGCCCCAGCATTTT. The chain combines TRBV18 with TRBJ1-5, with 11 bases that match TRBD1. CDR1 KGHSH and CDR2 LQKENI come from the germline V gene. This CDR3 region has 19 residues. The junction had 15 bases not matched to a gene; V was cut back by 2 bases and J by 6 bases. Combining the CDR3 with reference TRBV18 and TRBJ1-5 gives the whole variable domain NAGVMQNPRHLVRRRGQEARLRCSPMKGHSHVYWYRQLPEEGLKFMVYLQKENIIDESGMPKERFSAEFPKEGPSILRIQQVVRGDSAAYFCASSPATGTGGSMSQPQHFGDGTRLSIL.

This CDR3 reads CASTLSRGQETQYF. CDR3 DNA: TGTGCCAGCACGTTGTCCCGGGGGCAAGAGACCCAGTACTTC. The genes are TRBV6-6 and TRBJ2-5, with D perhaps TRBD2 (6 bases). Between the trimmed V and J ends, which lost 7 bases and 2 bases, there was a span of 14 bases. The CDR3 has 14 amino acids. Germline V gene data show CDR1 as MNHNY and CDR2 as SVGAGI (reference sequence).

This clone was detected a few times. The chain combines TRBV19 with TRBJ1-6; TRBD1 aligns across 11 bases. V lost 5 bases, J lost 8 bases, and 8 bases stayed unmatched. Per the germline V gene, CDR1 is LNHDA and CDR2 is SQIVND (reference sequence). The CDR3 has 16 amino acids. The CDR3 reads CASSRTGGTYDSPLHF. CDR3 bases: TGTGCCAGTAGTCGGACAGGGGGCACTTATGATTCACCCCTCCACTTT.

This chain joins TRBV19 and TRBJ1-1; D call uncertain. Trimming stripped 5 bases from V and 1 base from J, with 11 bases between. From germline, CDR1 is LNHDA and CDR2 SQIVND (reference sequence). There are 14 residues in the CDR3. CDR3 loop: CASSLRSGNTEAFF. The CDR3 nucleotides are TGTGCCAGTAGTTTAAGGTCAGGGAACACTGAAGCTTTCTTT.